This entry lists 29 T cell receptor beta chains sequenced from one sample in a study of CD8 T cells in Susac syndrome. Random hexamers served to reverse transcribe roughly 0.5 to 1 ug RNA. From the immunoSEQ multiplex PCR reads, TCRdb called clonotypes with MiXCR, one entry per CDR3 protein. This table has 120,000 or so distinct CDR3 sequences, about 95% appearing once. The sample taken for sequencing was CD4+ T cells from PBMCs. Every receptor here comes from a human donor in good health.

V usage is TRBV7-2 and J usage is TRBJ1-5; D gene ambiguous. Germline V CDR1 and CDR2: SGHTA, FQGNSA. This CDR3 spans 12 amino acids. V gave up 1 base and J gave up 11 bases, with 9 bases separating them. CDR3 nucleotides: TGTGCCAGCAGCTTAGGTGGTCGAGCCCAGCATTTT. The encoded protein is CASSLGGRAQHF.

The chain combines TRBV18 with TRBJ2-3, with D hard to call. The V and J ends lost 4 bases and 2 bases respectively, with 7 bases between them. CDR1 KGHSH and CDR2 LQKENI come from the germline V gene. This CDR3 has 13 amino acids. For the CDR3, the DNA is TGTGCCAGCTCACAGGGATACACAGATACGCAGTATTTT. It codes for CASSQGYTDTQYF. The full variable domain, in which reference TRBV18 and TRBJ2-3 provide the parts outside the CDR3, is NAGVMQNPRHLVRRRGQEARLRCSPMKGHSHVYWYRQLPEEGLKFMVYLQKENIIDESGMPKERFSAEFPKEGPSILRIQQVVRGDSAAYFCASSQGYTDTQYFGPGTRLTVL.

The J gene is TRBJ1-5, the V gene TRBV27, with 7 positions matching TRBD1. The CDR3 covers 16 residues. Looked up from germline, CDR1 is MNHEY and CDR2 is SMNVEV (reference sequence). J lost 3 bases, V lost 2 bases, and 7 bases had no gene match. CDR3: CASSLLFDRDNQPQHF. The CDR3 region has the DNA TGTGCCAGCAGTTTACTTTTTGACAGGGACAATCAGCCCCAGCATTTT.

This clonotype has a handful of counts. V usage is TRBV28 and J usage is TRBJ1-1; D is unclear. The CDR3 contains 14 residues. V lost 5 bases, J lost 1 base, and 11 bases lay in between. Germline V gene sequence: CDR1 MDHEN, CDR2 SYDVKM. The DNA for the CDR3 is TGTGCCAGCAGTGGCGGACGGAGGAACACTGAAGCTTTCTTT. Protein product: CASSGGRRNTEAFF.

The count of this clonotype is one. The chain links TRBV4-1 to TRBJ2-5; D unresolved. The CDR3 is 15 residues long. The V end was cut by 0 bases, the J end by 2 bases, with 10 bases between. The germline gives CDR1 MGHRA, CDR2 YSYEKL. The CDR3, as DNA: TGCGCCAGCAGCCAAGATCTTACAGTACAAGAGACCCAGTACTTC. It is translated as CASSQDLTVQETQYF.

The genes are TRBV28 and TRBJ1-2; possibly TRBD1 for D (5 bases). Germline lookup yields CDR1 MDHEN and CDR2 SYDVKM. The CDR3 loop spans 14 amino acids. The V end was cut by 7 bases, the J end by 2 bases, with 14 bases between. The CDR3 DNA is TGTGCCAGCATGGGGTCAGGGTTCAACTATGGCTACACCTTC. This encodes CASMGSGFNYGYTF.

The CDR3 loop is CASSQDPSGSMRETQYF. For the CDR3, the DNA is TGCGCCAGCAGCCAAGACCCTAGCGGGAGCATGCGGGAGACCCAGTACTTC. This chain connects TRBV4-1 to TRBJ2-5; 10 bases map to TRBD2. The CDR3 contains 17 residues. CDR1 is MGHRA and CDR2 is YSYEKL in the germline V gene. Trimming cost V 0 bases and J 5 bases; bases outside gene matches: 9.

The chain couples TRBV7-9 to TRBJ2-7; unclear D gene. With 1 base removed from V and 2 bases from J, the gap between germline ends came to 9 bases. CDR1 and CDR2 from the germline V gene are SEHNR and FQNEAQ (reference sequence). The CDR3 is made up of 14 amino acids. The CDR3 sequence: CASSLGNNAYEQYF. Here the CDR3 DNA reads TGTGCCAGCAGCTTAGGGAATAACGCCTACGAGCAGTACTTC.

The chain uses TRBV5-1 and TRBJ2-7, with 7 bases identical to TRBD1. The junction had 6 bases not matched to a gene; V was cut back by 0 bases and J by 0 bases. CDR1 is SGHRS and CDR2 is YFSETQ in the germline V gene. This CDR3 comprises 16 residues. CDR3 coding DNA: TGCGCCAGCAGCTTGGGCCACCGGGACAGCTCCTACGAGCAGTACTTC. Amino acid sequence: CASSLGHRDSSYEQYF.

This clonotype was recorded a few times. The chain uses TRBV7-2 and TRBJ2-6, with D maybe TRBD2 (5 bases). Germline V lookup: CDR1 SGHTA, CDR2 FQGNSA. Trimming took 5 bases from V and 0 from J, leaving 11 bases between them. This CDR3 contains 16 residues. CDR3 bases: TGTGCCAGCAGCCCGGACTGGGCCTCTGGGGCCAACGTCCTGACTTTC. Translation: CASSPDWASGANVLTF.

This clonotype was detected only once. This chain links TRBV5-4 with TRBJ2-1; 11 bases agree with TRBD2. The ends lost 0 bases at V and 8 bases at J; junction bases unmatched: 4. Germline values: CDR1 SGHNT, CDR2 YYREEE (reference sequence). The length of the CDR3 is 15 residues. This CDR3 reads CASSLVAGGGDEQFF. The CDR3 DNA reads TGTGCCAGCAGCTTGGTAGCGGGAGGGGGGGATGAGCAGTTCTTC.

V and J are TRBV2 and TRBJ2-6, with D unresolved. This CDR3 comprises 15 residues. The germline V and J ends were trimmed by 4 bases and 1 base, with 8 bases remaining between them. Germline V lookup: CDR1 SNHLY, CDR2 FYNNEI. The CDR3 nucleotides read TGTGCCAGCAGTGGGGAAGGGTCTGGGGCCAACGTCCTGACTTTC. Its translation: CASSGEGSGANVLTF. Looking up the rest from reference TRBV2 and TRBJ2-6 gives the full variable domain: EPEVTQTPSHQVTQMGQEVILRCVPISNHLYFYWYRQILGQKVEFLVSFYNNEISEKSEIFDDQFSVERPDGSNFTLKIRSTKLEDSAMYFCASSGEGSGANVLTFGAGSRLTVL.

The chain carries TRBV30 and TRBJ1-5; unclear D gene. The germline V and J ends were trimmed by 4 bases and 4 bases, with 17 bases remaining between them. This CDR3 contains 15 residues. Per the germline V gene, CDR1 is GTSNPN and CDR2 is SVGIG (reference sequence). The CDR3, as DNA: TGTGCCTGGACCTTCAAGGCCGGGGAGAATCAGCCCCAGCATTTT. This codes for CAWTFKAGENQPQHF.

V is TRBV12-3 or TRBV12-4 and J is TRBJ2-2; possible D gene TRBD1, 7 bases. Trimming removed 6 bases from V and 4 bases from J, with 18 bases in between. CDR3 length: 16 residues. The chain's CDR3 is CASRTGTVGFTGELFF. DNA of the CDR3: TGTGCCAGCAGGACAGGGACTGTTGGATTCACCGGGGAGCTGTTTTTT.

The CDR3, as DNA: TGTGCCAGCAGCCCGAGACAGGGTTTTAACACTGAAGCTTTCTTT. The encoded protein is CASSPRQGFNTEAFF. This sequence joins TRBV5-4 and TRBJ1-1; 7 bases agree with TRBD1. Germline assignment: CDR1 SGHNT and CDR2 YYREEE (reference sequence). The CDR3 spans 15 residues. The junction had 8 bases not matched to a gene; V was cut back by 4 bases and J by 2 bases.

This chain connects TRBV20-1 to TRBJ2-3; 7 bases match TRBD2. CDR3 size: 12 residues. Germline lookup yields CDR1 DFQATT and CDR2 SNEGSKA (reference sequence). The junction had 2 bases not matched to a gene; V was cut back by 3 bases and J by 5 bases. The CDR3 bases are TGCAGTGCTAGTTTAGCGGGAGATACGCAGTATTTT. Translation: CSASLAGDTQYF.

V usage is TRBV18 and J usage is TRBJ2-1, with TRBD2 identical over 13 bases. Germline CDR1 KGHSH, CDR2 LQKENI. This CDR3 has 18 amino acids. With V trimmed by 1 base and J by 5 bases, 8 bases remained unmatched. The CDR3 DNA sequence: TGTGCCAGCTCACCACTACCACTTGGGACTAGCGGGGACAATGAGCAGTTCTTC. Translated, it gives CASSPLPLGTSGDNEQFF.

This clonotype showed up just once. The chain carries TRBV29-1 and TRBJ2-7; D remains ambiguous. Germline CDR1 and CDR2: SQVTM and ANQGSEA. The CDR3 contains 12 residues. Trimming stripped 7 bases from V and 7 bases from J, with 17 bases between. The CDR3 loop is CSALSPVEEQYF. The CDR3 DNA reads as TGCAGCGCGCTGAGTCCAGTCGAGGAGCAGTACTTC.

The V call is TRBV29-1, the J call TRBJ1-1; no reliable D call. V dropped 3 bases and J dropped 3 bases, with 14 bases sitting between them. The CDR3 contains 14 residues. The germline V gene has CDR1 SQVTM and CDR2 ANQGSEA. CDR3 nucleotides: TGCAGCGTTGACGGGGAAGGGATGTACACTGAAGCTTTCTTT. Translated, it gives CSVDGEGMYTEAFF.

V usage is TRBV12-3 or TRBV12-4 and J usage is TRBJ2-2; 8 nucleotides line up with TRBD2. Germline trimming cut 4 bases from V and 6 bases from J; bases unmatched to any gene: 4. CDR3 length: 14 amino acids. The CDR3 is CASSSLAGAGELFF. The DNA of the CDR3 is TGTGCCAGCAGTTCTCTAGCGGGCGCCGGGGAGCTGTTTTTT.

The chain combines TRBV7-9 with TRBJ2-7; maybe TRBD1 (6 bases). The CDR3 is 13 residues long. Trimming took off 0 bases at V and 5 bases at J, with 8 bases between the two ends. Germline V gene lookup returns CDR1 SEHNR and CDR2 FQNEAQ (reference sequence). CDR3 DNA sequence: TGTGCCAGCAGCTTAGCACAGGGTAACGAGCAGTACTTC. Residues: CASSLAQGNEQYF.

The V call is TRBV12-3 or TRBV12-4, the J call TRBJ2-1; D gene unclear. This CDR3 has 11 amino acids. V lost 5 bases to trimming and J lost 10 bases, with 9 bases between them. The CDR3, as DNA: TGTGCCAGCAGTCCAATCTGGGAGCAGTTCTTC. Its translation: CASSPIWEQFF.

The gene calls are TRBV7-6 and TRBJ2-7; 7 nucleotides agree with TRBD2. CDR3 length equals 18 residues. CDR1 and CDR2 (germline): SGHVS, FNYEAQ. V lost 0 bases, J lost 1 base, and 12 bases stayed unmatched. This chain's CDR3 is CASSLAPRGGSRSYEQYF. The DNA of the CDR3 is TGTGCCAGCAGCTTAGCCCCCCGGGGCGGGAGCCGGTCCTACGAGCAGTACTTC.

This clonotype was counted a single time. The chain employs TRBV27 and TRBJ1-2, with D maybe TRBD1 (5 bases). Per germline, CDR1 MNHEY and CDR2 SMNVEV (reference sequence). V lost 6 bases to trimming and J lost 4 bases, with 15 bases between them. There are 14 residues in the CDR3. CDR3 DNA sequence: TGTGCCAGCAGCCAGGGTTATTTAAGCTATGGCTACACCTTC. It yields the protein CASSQGYLSYGYTF.

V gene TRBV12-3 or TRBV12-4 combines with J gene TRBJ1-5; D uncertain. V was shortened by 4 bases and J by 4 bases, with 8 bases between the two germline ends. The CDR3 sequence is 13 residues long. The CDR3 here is CASSSNRNQPQHF. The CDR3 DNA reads TGTGCCAGCAGTTCTAACAGAAATCAGCCCCAGCATTTT.

The DNA of the CDR3 is TGTGCCAGCAGCTCCGAAGCGGGAGGGCCCGTGTATTTT. It codes for CASSSEAGGPVYF. The rearrangement links TRBV7-2 to TRBJ2-3, with 10 bases fitting TRBD2. The trim removed 4 bases at V and 14 bases at J, leaving 9 bases unmatched. The CDR3 sequence is 13 residues long. The germline CDR1 and CDR2 sequences are SGHTA and FQGNSA.

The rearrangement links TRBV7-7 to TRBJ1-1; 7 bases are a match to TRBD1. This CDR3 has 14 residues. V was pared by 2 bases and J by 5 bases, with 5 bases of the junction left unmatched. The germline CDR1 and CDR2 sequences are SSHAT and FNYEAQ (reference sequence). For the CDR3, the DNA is TGTGCCAGCAGCTTAATTCAGGGGGGGACTGAAGCTTTCTTT. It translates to CASSLIQGGTEAFF. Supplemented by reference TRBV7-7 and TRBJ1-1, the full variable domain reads GAGVSQSPRYKVTKRGQDVTLRCDPISSHATLYWYQQALGQGPEFLTYFNYEAQPDKSGLPSDRFSAERPEGSISTLTIQRTEQRDSAMYRCASSLIQGGTEAFFGQGTRLTVV.

CDR3 DNA sequence: TGTGCCAGCTCACCACTTGGACAAGAGACCCAGTACTTC. Protein product: CASSPLGQETQYF. The genes are TRBV18 and TRBJ2-5; the D is unclear. CDR1 KGHSH and CDR2 LQKENI come from the germline V gene. V lost 1 base, J lost 2 bases, and 5 bases lay in between. The CDR3 totals 13 residues.

The CDR3: CASSSTGEDGKNIQYF. The DNA of the CDR3 is TGTGCCAGCAGTTCGACAGGGGAAGATGGCAAAAACATTCAGTACTTC. This sequence joins TRBV12-3 or TRBV12-4 and TRBJ2-4; TRBD1 matches at 8 bases. V was pared by 4 bases and J by 3 bases, with 8 bases of the junction left unmatched. The CDR3 has 16 amino acids.